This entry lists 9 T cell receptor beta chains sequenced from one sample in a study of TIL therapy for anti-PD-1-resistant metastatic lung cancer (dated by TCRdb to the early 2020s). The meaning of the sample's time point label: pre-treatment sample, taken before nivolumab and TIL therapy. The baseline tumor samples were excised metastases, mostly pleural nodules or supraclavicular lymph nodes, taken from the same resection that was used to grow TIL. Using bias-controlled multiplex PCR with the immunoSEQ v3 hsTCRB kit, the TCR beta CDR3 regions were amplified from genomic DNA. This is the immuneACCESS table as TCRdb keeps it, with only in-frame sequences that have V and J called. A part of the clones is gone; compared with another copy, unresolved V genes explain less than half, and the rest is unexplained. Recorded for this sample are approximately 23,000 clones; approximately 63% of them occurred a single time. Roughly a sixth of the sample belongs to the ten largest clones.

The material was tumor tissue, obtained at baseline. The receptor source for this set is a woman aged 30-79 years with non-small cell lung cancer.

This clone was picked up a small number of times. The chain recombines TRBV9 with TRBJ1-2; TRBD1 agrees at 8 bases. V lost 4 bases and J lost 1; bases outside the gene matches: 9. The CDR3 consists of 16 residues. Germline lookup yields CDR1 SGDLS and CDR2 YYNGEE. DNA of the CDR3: TGTGCCAGCAGCCCATCAGGGGACAGGCGTAACTATGGCTACACCTTC. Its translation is CASSPSGDRRNYGYTF.

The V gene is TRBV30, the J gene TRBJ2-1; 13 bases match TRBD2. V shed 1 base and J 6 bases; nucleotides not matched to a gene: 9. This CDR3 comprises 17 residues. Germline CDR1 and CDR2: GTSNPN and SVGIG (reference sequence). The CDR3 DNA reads TGTGCCTGGAGTGCTTCACGGACTAGCGGGAGTACCAATGAGCAGTTCTTC. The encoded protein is CAWSASRTSGSTNEQFF.

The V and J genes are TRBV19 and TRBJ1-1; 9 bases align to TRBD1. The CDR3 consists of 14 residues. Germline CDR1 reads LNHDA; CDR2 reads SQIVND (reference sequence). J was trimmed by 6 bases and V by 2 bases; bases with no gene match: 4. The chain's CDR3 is CASSITGGSAEAFF. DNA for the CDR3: TGTGCCAGTAGTATAACAGGGGGCTCCGCTGAAGCTTTCTTT.

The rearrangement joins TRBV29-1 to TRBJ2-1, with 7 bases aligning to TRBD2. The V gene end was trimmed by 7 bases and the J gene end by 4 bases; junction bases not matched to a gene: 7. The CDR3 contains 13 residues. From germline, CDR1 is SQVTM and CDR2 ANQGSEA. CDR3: CSAPSSGYNEQFF. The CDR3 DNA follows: TGCAGCGCCCCCTCTAGCGGTTACAATGAGCAGTTCTTC.

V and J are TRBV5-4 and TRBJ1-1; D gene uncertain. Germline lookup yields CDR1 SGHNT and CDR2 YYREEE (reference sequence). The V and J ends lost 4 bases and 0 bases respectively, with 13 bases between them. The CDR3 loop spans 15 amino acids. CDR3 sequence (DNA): TGTGCCAGCAGCCTAGGAGGAGGTTTGAACACTGAAGCTTTCTTT. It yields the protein CASSLGGGLNTEAFF.

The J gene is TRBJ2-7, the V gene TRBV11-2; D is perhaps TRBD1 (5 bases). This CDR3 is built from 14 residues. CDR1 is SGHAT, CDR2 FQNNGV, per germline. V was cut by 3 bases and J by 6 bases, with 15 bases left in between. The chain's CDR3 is CASSFMTAAGEQYF. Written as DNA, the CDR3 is TGTGCCAGCAGCTTCATGACAGCCGCCGGCGAGCAGTACTTC.

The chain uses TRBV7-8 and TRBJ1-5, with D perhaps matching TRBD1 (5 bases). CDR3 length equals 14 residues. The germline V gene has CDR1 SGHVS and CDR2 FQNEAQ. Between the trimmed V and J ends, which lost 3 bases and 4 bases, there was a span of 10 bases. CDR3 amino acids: CASSFDRLNQPQHF. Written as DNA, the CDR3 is TGTGCCAGCAGCTTTGACAGACTTAATCAGCCCCAGCATTTT.

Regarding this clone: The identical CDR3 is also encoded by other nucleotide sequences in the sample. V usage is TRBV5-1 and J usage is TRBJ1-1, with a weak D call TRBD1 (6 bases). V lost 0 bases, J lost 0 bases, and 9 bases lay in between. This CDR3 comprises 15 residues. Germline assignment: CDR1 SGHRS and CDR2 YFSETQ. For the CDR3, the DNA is TGCGCCAGCAGCTTGGGGCAGGGGATGAACACTGAAGCTTTCTTT. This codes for CASSLGQGMNTEAFF. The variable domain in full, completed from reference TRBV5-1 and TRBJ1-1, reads KAGVTQTPRYLIKTRGQQVTLSCSPISGHRSVSWYQQTPGQGLQFLFEYFSETQRNKGNFPGRFSGRQFSNSRSEMNVSTLELGDSALYLCASSLGQGMNTEAFFGQGTRLTVV.

CDR3 protein: CASKDSSNEKLFF. The DNA of the CDR3 is TGCGCCAGCAAAGACAGTTCTAATGAAAAACTGTTTTTT. The V and J genes are TRBV10-2 and TRBJ1-4, with D maybe TRBD1 (5 bases). The ends were cut back, 7 bases at V and 3 bases at J, with 9 bases in the middle. The CDR3 sequence is 13 residues long. Per the germline V gene, CDR1 is WSHSY and CDR2 is SAAADI.